This paragraph covers one TCR beta chain sequence. Its target is unknown. The source of the sample is a study of T-cell memory formation after mild COVID-19. Study-level findings and limits: Second-wave clones with a day 37 peak had unconfirmed SARS-CoV-2 specificity. That cross-reactive memory joined was suggested by some responding clones appearing in pre-infection memory.

The authors produced TCR alpha and TCR beta cDNA libraries with sample barcodes and UMIs by 5'RACE using constant-segment primers. TCRdb re-called the 5' RACE reads with MiXCR, one entry per CDR3 protein. This table holds around 100,000 distinct CDR3 sequences, roughly 10% found once. Germline V lookup: CDR1 LGHNA, CDR2 YNFKEQ. The length of the CDR3 is 13 residues. V gave up 1 base and J gave up 4 bases, with 7 bases separating them. The rearrangement joins TRBV4-2 to TRBJ1-2, with a possible D match to TRBD1 (6 bases). Sequenced sample: PBMCs or a T cell subset sorted from them (not recorded which). The origin of this receptor is a man between 18 and 29 years old who had mild COVID-19 (a few samples of this study predate the infection). Cell type and time point are not known. DNA of the CDR3: TGTGCCAGCAGCCAAGGGGACATCTATGGCTACACCTTC. Its protein product is CASSQGDIYGYTF.